The 9 T cell receptor beta chains given below trace back to one sample, sequenced in a study of shared clonotypes between healthy human individuals. Produced via immunoSEQ multiplex PCR; TCRdb's table is partial and in-frame only. Among 2 million to 2.5 million clones listed, approximately 93% were seen once. Sample: naive CD4+ T cells from PBMCs. Subset of the sample: CD45RA+ positively selected. The receptor set was obtained from a young man in good health. Some clones in this sample may be carry-over from other donors' samples.

CDR3 sequence (DNA): TGTGCCAGCAAGACGGGGGGGGCCCCCTACGAGCAGTACTTC. It encodes CASKTGGAPYEQYF. J is TRBJ2-7 and V is TRBV5-4; 8 nucleotides line up with TRBD2. This CDR3 region has 14 residues. CDR1 SGHNT and CDR2 YYREEE come from the germline V gene (reference sequence). V lost 6 bases and J lost 2; bases outside the gene matches: 7.

The gene calls are TRBV15 and TRBJ2-7; 7 bases agree with TRBD1. In germline, CDR1 is LNHNV, CDR2 YYDKDF (reference sequence). With 0 bases clipped from V and 0 bases from J, the junction kept 5 bases outside the gene matches. This CDR3 comprises 16 residues. The CDR3, as DNA: TGTGCCACCAGCAGAGAAGCACAGGGGAGCTCCTACGAGCAGTACTTC. It translates to CATSREAQGSSYEQYF.

Comments on this clone: A read error may be the cause here, since a much bigger clone is one base away. Distinct nucleotide sequences in the sample also encode this CDR3. The rearrangement joins TRBV6-5 to TRBJ1-1; 7 bases line up with TRBD1. CDR3 length equals 13 residues. J lost 1 base, V lost 5 bases, and 1 base had no gene match. In germline, CDR1 is MNHEY, CDR2 SVGAGI. The CDR3 nucleotides read TGTGCCAGCAGTAGACAGGGGAACACTGAAGCTTTCTTT. The encoded protein is CASSRQGNTEAFF.

This clone appeared once. The J gene is TRBJ1-4, the V gene TRBV21-1. TRBV21-1 is a pseudogene locus. This CDR3 is 14 amino acids long. The CDR3 coding sequence is TGTGCCAGCAGCCTGGGGGGAACTAATGAAAAACTGTTTTTT. Protein product: CASSLGGTNEKLFF.

The CDR3 DNA is TGTGCCAGTAGCCCCCTCAGGGGGGGAATGAACACTGAAGCTTTCTTT. Residues: CASSPLRGGMNTEAFF. This chain uses TRBV19 with TRBJ1-1, with 7 bases fitting TRBD1. The germline V gene has CDR1 LNHDA and CDR2 SQIVND (reference sequence). The CDR3 totals 16 residues. The trim removed 6 bases at V and 0 bases at J, leaving 10 bases unmatched.

This sequence joins TRBV28 and TRBJ1-2, with TRBD1 identical over 10 bases. The V and J ends lost 6 bases and 4 bases, in that order; junction bases with no gene match: 17. In germline, CDR1 is MDHEN, CDR2 SYDVKM. The CDR3 loop spans 18 amino acids. The CDR3 spells CASSTTGGEPLKGYGYTF. CDR3 in DNA: TGTGCCAGCAGCACGACAGGGGGCGAACCCCTTAAGGGCTATGGCTACACCTTC.

This rearrangement joins TRBV28 to TRBJ1-6; maybe TRBD1 (5 bases). The V gene's germline CDR1 is MDHEN and CDR2 SYDVKM. The CDR3 is 16 residues long. V lost 5 bases and J 6 bases, leaving 17 bases between the germline ends. This chain's CDR3 is CASSRPRATVNSPLHF. Here the CDR3 DNA reads TGTGCCAGCAGTCGCCCCAGGGCTACAGTTAATTCACCCCTCCACTTT.

V and J are TRBV18 and TRBJ1-2, with TRBD1 matching over 7 bases. The trim removed 3 bases at V and 4 bases at J, leaving 5 bases unmatched. The CDR3 has 14 residues. The germline gives CDR1 KGHSH, CDR2 LQKENI. This chain's CDR3 is CASSPPGQRYGYTF. The CDR3 bases are TGTGCCAGCTCACCCCCGGGACAGCGCTATGGCTACACCTTC.

The J gene is TRBJ2-5, the V gene TRBV11-3; TRBD2 matches 7 bases. V was clipped by 2 bases and J by 4 bases; unmatched bases: 4. Germline lookup yields CDR1 SGHNT and CDR2 YENEEA. This CDR3 spans 14 amino acids. For the CDR3, the DNA is TGTGCCAGCAGCTTAAACGGGAGGAGAGAGACCCAGTACTTC. This sequence encodes CASSLNGRRETQYF.